The clone carrying this T cell receptor beta chain was seen repeatedly, ten times or more. The antigen remains unidentified. Researchers tagged individual cDNA molecules with unique molecular identifiers. In TCRdb, the 5' RACE reads were re-called with MiXCR into one record per CDR3 protein. The sample holds some 97,000 distinct CDR3 sequences, 11% seen once. The sample originates from a study of early T cells in non-severe SARS-CoV-2 infection. Study context: Chains from this unsorted whole-blood bulk RNA could not be paired.

This CDR3 spans 13 amino acids. V was trimmed by 3 bases and J by 6 bases, leaving 9 bases between them. CDR1 and CDR2 from the germline V gene are SGHVS and FNYEAQ. Notes on the study in general: VDJdb-based matching was biased toward anti-spike CD8 responses and missed private and CD4 specificities.

The chain is built from TRBV7-6 and TRBJ2-1, with a tentative D call TRBD1 (5 bases). The sample in question was whole blood, obtained at baseline. This receptor was identified in an adult who was a healthcare worker with PCR-confirmed SARS-CoV-2 infection or an uninfected control (not recorded which). The CDR3 region is CASSLLQGNEQFF. CDR3 in DNA: TGTGCCAGCAGCTTGCTGCAGGGCAATGAGCAGTTCTTC.